Given below is one T cell receptor beta chain in context. The data are from a study of blood T cell repertoires in COVID-19. Study-level background: Acute and convalescent COVID-19 samples came from the United States, Italy and Spain.

The CDR3 is 13 amino acids. The germline V gene encodes CDR1 LGHNA and CDR2 YSLEER. Trimming took off 2 bases at V and 6 bases at J, with 9 bases between the two ends. As processed by the authors: Quantification of nucleated cells was approximated via reference gene primer amplification. The protocol was immunoSEQ multiplex PCR, while the TCRdb copy is restricted to in-frame clones and leaves out a portion. For V, J and clone size, that table is used; D and trimming come from the DNA. The sample shows tens of thousands of clones, 88% of them seen only once. Sequenced sample: peripheral blood. The chain employs TRBV4-3 and TRBJ2-3; the D gene is possibly TRBD2 (6 bases). This receptor was obtained from a human donor in a cohort sampled during active COVID-19. DNA of the CDR3: TGCGCCAGCAGCCAAAGCCGGGAGGATACGCAGTATTTT. It codes for CASSQSREDTQYF.